This TCR beta chain was recovered during a study of tumor and adjacent non-tumor tissue in lung cancer. This clonotype showed up many times. A modified ARM-PCR protocol with three rounds of nested PCR amplified TCRbeta. TCRdb re-called the multiplex PCR reads through MiXCR, storing one row per CDR3 protein. The data contain about 100,000 distinct CDR3 sequences, around three fifths of them singletons. This sample's RNA came from whole unsorted tissue. The normal lung tissue was taken more than 3 cm from the tumor edge. Sequencing was done on a sample of distant non-tumor lung tissue. This sequence originates from a young man with non-small cell lung cancer.

The CDR3 here is CASSQESQIYEQYF. CDR3 coding DNA: TGCGCCAGCAGCCAAGAGTCCCAGATCTACGAGCAGTACTTC. The rearrangement links TRBV4-1 to TRBJ2-7; no definite D call. This CDR3 region has 14 residues. V was shortened by 0 bases and J by 3 bases, with 9 bases between the two germline ends. CDR1 is MGHRA and CDR2 is YSYEKL in the germline V gene.